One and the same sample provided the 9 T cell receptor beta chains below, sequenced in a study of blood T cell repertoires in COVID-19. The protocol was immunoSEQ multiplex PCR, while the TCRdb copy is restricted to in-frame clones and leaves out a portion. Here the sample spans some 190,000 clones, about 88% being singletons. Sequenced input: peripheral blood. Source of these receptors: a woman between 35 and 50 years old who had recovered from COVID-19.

This CDR3 is CASSESAGGFYNEQFF. The CDR3 DNA sequence: TGTGCCAGCAGTGAGTCGGCGGGGGGGTTCTACAATGAGCAGTTCTTC. The chain joins TRBV6-1 to TRBJ2-1; 9 positions match TRBD2. The germline CDR1 and CDR2 sequences are MNHNS and SASEGT. This CDR3 is built from 16 residues. V dropped 3 bases and J dropped 3; count of bases not matched to a gene: 6.

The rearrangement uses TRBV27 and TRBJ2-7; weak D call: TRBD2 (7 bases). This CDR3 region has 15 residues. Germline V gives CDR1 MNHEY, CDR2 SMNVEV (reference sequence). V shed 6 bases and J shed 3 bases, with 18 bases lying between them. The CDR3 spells CASSLEGEGHYEQYF. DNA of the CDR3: TGTGCCAGCAGCCTCGAGGGGGAGGGCCACTACGAGCAGTACTTC.

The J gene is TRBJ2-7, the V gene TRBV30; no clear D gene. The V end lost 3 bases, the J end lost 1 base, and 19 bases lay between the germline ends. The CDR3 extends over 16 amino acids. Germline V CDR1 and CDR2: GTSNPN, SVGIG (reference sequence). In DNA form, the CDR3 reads TGTGCCTGGAGGACTCTCCAGAGAGCTGAATCCTACGAGCAGTACTTC. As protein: CAWRTLQRAESYEQYF.

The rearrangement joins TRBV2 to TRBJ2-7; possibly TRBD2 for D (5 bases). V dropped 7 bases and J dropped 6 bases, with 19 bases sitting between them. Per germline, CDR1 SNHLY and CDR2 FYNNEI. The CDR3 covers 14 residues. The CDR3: CASILIPGYVEQYF. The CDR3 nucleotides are TGTGCCAGCATCCTGATCCCGGGATACGTCGAGCAGTACTTC.

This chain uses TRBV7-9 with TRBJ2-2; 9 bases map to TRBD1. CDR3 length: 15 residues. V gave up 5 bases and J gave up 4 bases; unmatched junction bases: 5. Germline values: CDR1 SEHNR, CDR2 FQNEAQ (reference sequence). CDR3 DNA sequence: TGTGCCAGCAGCAGGACAGGGGCGGTCACCGGGGAGCTGTTTTTT. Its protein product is CASSRTGAVTGELFF.

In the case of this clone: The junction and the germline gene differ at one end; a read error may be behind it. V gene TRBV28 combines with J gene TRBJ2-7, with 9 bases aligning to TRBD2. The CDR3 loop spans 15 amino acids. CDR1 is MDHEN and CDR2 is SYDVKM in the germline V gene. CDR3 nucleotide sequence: TGTGCCAGCAGTTTGGAGTCTAGCGGGACTAAGGAGCAATACTTC. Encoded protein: CASSLESSGTKEQYF. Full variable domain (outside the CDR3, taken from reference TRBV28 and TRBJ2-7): DVKVTQSSRYLVKRTGEKVFLECVQDMDHENMFWYRQDPGLGLRLIYFSYDVKMKEKGDIPEGYSVSREKKERFSLILESASTNQTSMYLCASSLESSGTKEQYFGPGTRLTVT.

The CDR3: CATSDLRQGSYEQYF. CDR3 coding DNA: TGTGCCACCAGTGATTTGCGTCAGGGATCCTACGAGCAGTACTTC. The J gene is TRBJ2-7, the V gene TRBV24-1, with D perhaps matching TRBD1 (5 bases). The CDR3 totals 15 residues. The ends were cut back, 0 bases at V and 1 base at J, with 9 bases in the middle. Germline V gene data show CDR1 as KGHDR and CDR2 as SFDVKD.

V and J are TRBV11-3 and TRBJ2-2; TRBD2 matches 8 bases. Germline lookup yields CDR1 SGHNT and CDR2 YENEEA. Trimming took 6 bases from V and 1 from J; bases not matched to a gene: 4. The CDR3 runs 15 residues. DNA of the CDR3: TGTGCCAGCAGTAAGGGACTAGTGAACACCGGGGAGCTGTTTTTT. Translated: CASSKGLVNTGELFF.

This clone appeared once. DNA for the CDR3: TGTGCCTGGGAACAGGCAGGGAGGACAGATACGCAGTATTTT. Protein product: CAWEQAGRTDTQYF. V gene TRBV30 combines with J gene TRBJ2-3, with a weak D call TRBD2 (6 bases). Trimming shortened V by 5 bases and J by 3 bases, and 15 bases separated the two germline ends. The CDR3 extends over 14 amino acids. The germline V gene has CDR1 GTSNPN and CDR2 SVGIG (reference sequence).